This T cell receptor (beta chain) is from a study of blood T cell repertoires in COVID-19. Looking at the study overall: Italy, Spain and the United States were the sources of the convalescent and acute COVID-19 samples.

In the source study's methods: Estimates of nucleated cell counts were drawn from the amplification of reference gene primers. TCRdb's table, derived via immunoSEQ multiplex PCR, lists solely in-frame clones and lacks some. That table gives V, J and clone size, and the DNA gave D and trimming. The repertoire includes approximately 150,000 clones, more than 75% of them detected once, and more than 6.5% sits in the top ten. Germline assignment: CDR1 SGDLS and CDR2 YYNGEE. Trimming removed 4 bases from V and 2 bases from J; junction bases left unmatched: 11. This CDR3 region has 16 residues. This clonotype was obtained from a woman aged 45 to 65 with active or convalescent COVID-19. The J gene is TRBJ1-2, the V gene TRBV9; the match to TRBD1 covers 7 bases. The specimen was peripheral blood. The CDR3 bases are TGTGCCAGCAGCACCCCATATAGGGACAGCAACTATGGCTACACCTTC. Protein sequence: CASSTPYRDSNYGYTF.